The T cell receptor (beta chain) described here comes from a study of T cells after yellow fever vaccination. Study information: The SMART-Seq v4 Ultra Low Input method served to prepare the low-cell-number fractions.

The ends were cut back, 4 bases at V and 7 bases at J, with 11 bases in the middle. This CDR3 comprises 12 residues. Germline V gene sequence: CDR1 SGHKS, CDR2 YYEKEE (reference sequence). MiXCR, run by TCRdb on the 5' RACE reads, gives a single entry per CDR3 protein. The table lists under 300,000 distinct CDR3 sequences, 10% to 15% of them singletons. The source is a man aged 25 to 40 who received the YFV17D yellow fever vaccine. The specimen comprised CD4+ T cells sorted from PBMCs, sampled 45 days after the yellow fever booster vaccination. The genes are TRBV5-5 and TRBJ1-1; D remains ambiguous. CDR3 sequence (DNA): TGTGCCAGCAGCCCCACAGCAGTTGAAGCTTTCTTT. It yields the protein CASSPTAVEAFF.